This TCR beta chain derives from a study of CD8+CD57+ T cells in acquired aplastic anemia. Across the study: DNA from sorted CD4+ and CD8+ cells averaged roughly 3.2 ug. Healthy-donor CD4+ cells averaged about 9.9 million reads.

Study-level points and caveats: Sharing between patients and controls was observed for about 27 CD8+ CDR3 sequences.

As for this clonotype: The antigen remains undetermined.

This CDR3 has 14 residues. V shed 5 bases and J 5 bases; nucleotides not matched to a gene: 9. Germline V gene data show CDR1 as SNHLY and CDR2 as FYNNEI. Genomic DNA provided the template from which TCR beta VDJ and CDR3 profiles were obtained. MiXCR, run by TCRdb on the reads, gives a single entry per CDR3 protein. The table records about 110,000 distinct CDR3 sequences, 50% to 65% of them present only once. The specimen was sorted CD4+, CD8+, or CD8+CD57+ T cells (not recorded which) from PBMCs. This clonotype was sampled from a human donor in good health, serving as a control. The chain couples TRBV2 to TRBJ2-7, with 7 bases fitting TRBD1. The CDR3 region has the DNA TGTGCCAGCAGTCGCGACAGGGTTGTCCACGAGCAGTACTTC. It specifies CASSRDRVVHEQYF.